The 18 T cell receptor beta chains below all came from one sample that was sequenced in a study of cytomegalovirus exposure and HLA in healthy donors. The repertoire was sequenced with immunoSEQ multiplex PCR; TCRdb's copy has only in-frame clones and lacks some. The table shows over 85,000 clones, with 85% to 95% occurring only once. The sequenced sample consisted of PBMCs. Receptor source: a woman in her twenties or thirties in good health and CMV-seropositive.

This chain connects TRBV7-6 to TRBJ1-5; D might be TRBD1 (6 bases). The CDR3 has 15 residues. Germline lookup yields CDR1 SGHVS and CDR2 FNYEAQ. The germline V and J ends were trimmed by 1 base and 6 bases, with 13 bases remaining between them. CDR3: CASSLDPDRTQPQHF. DNA of the CDR3: TGTGCCAGCAGCTTAGATCCCGACAGGACTCAGCCCCAGCATTTT.

This clone was counted a single time. V usage is TRBV6-5 and J usage is TRBJ1-1; 7 nucleotides line up with TRBD1. The CDR3 has 15 amino acids. The V segment lost 0 bases and the J segment 11 bases; nucleotides outside the gene matches: 12. Germline V gives CDR1 MNHEY, CDR2 SVGAGI. CDR3 sequence: CASSYSGVTQQGAFF. The CDR3 DNA reads TGTGCCAGCAGTTACTCGGGGGTTACCCAACAGGGGGCTTTCTTT.

This clone has just one count. The chain carries TRBV5-6 and TRBJ2-5, with D uncertain. In germline, CDR1 is SGHDT, CDR2 YYEEEE. The CDR3 sequence is 12 residues long. The germline V and J ends were trimmed by 0 bases and 5 bases, with 5 bases remaining between them. CDR3 sequence: CASSLDGETQYF. The CDR3, as DNA: TGTGCCAGCAGCTTGGACGGTGAGACCCAGTACTTC.

CDR3 sequence (DNA): TGTGCCAGCAGCTTAGATACGACTAGCGGGAGTTTATCCTACAATGAGCAGTTCTTC. This codes for CASSLDTTSGSLSYNEQFF. This chain links TRBV11-2 with TRBJ2-1; TRBD2 matches 12 bases. The ends lost 0 bases at V and 1 base at J; junction bases unmatched: 7. CDR1 is SGHAT and CDR2 is FQNNGV in the germline V gene. The CDR3 runs to 19 residues.

This chain uses TRBV7-9 with TRBJ2-1; TRBD1 agrees at 11 bases. The J segment lost 3 bases and the V segment lost 3 bases, leaving 7 bases of the junction unmatched. CDR3 length: 17 amino acids. The germline V gene encodes CDR1 SEHNR and CDR2 FQNEAQ (reference sequence). In DNA form, the CDR3 reads TGTGCCAGCAGCTTTGGAACCGGGACAGGGGGCTACAATGAGCAGTTCTTC. It yields the protein CASSFGTGTGGYNEQFF.

This chain links TRBV2 with TRBJ2-2, with D perhaps TRBD1 (5 bases). The CDR3 totals 13 residues. Trimming stripped 6 bases from V and 1 base from J, with 6 bases between. Germline lookup yields CDR1 SNHLY and CDR2 FYNNEI. The CDR3 region is CASRTGNTGELFF. The CDR3, as DNA: TGTGCCAGCAGAACAGGGAACACCGGGGAGCTGTTTTTT.

The chain has TRBV9 and TRBJ1-1; D uncertain. This CDR3 region has 14 residues. Trimming cost V 2 bases and J 0 bases, with 8 bases left between them. Per the germline V gene, CDR1 is SGDLS and CDR2 is YYNGEE. CDR3 sequence reads: CASSVGQVNTEAFF. CDR3 coding DNA: TGTGCCAGCAGCGTTGGTCAGGTGAACACTGAAGCTTTCTTT.

This chain connects TRBV28 to TRBJ1-5, with D unclear. The CDR3 is 12 amino acids. The germline V gene has CDR1 MDHEN and CDR2 SYDVKM. Between the trimmed V and J ends, which lost 2 bases and 10 bases, there was a span of 9 bases. CDR3 bases: TGTGCCAGCAGTTTAGGTCCGAGACCCCAGCATTTT. This gives the protein CASSLGPRPQHF.

The CDR3 bases are TGTGCCAGCAGCCCAATAAGGGGTCAGCCCCAGCATTTT. Translation gives CASSPIRGQPQHF. The rearrangement joins TRBV7-8 to TRBJ1-5; TRBD1 might be the D (5 bases). This CDR3 comprises 13 residues. CDR1 SGHVS and CDR2 FQNEAQ come from the germline V gene. V lost 5 bases, J lost 6 bases, and 11 bases lay in between.

V is TRBV27 and J is TRBJ2-7; perhaps TRBD2 as D (6 bases). CDR3 length: 14 amino acids. Germline V gene sequence: CDR1 MNHEY, CDR2 SMNVEV (reference sequence). V was shortened by 8 bases and J by 1 base, with 15 bases between the two germline ends. CDR3 residues: CASSRLGGSYEQYF. The CDR3 nucleotides read TGTGCCAGCTCGAGACTAGGCGGGTCCTACGAGCAGTACTTC.

V usage is TRBV5-4 and J usage is TRBJ2-5; 13 nucleotides line up with TRBD2. The V segment lost 4 bases and the J segment 3 bases; nucleotides outside the gene matches: 3. This CDR3 is 15 amino acids long. CDR1 is SGHNT, CDR2 YYREEE, per germline (reference sequence). The CDR3 spells CASSGGLAGEETQYF. The CDR3 nucleotides read TGTGCCAGCAGCGGCGGACTAGCGGGAGAAGAGACCCAGTACTTC.

The chain recombines TRBV10-3 with TRBJ1-5; TRBD1 agrees at 7 bases. Germline trimming cut 2 bases from V and 10 bases from J; bases unmatched to any gene: 23. Per germline, CDR1 ENHRY and CDR2 SYGVKD. The CDR3 is made up of 19 amino acids. The CDR3 bases are TGTGCCATCAGTGAGGGGACCGCGGGACAGACAATGAACCGGGGCCCCCAGCATTTT. Protein: CAISEGTAGQTMNRGPQHF.

In its sample, this clone was seen once. The chain combines TRBV5-1 with TRBJ2-5; 7 bases are shared with TRBD1. The junction had 9 bases not matched to a gene; V was cut back by 3 bases and J by 1 base. The CDR3 is 16 residues long. Germline V gene lookup returns CDR1 SGHRS and CDR2 YFSETQ. CDR3 region: CASSYYPGQLQETQYF. In nucleotides, the CDR3 is TGCGCCAGCAGCTACTACCCGGGACAGCTCCAAGAGACCCAGTACTTC. Looking up the rest from reference TRBV5-1 and TRBJ2-5 gives the full variable domain: KAGVTQTPRYLIKTRGQQVTLSCSPISGHRSVSWYQQTPGQGLQFLFEYFSETQRNKGNFPGRFSGRQFSNSRSEMNVSTLELGDSALYLCASSYYPGQLQETQYFGPGTRLLVL.

This chain connects TRBV13 to TRBJ2-5, with 7 nucleotides matching TRBD1. V shed 5 bases and J 6 bases; nucleotides not matched to a gene: 12. This CDR3 region has 15 residues. Per germline, CDR1 PRHDT and CDR2 FYEKMQ (reference sequence). In nucleotides, the CDR3 is TGTGCCAGCAGCCCAGGAAGAGGGGGCCAGAAGACCCAGTACTTC. It encodes CASSPGRGGQKTQYF. The full variable domain, rest sourced from reference TRBV13 and TRBJ2-5, is AAGVIQSPRHLIKEKRETATLKCYPIPRHDTVYWYQQGPGQDPQFLISFYEKMQSDKGSIPDRFSAQQFSDYHSELNMSSLELGDSALYFCASSPGRGGQKTQYFGPGTRLLVL.

This clone was detected once. The chain uses TRBV7-3 and TRBJ2-1, with 8 bases lining up with TRBD1. Germline CDR1 reads SGHTA; CDR2 reads FQGTGA. The J segment lost 4 bases and the V segment lost 4 bases, leaving 6 bases of the junction unmatched. The CDR3 extends over 15 amino acids. The DNA of the CDR3 is TGTGCCAGCAGCTCCGGGACAGGCCGTTACAATGAGCAGTTCTTC. Encoded protein: CASSSGTGRYNEQFF. The full variable domain, rest sourced from reference TRBV7-3 and TRBJ2-1, is GAGVSQTPSNKVTEKGKYVELRCDPISGHTALYWYRQSLGQGPEFLIYFQGTGAADDSGLPNDRFFAVRPEGSVSTLKIQRTERGDSAVYLCASSSGTGRYNEQFFGPGTRLTVL.

The gene calls are TRBV7-9 and TRBJ2-2; 8 positions agree with TRBD2. The CDR3 covers 16 residues. V shed 0 bases, J shed 5 bases, and the junction held 5 bases outside the gene matches. Germline CDR1 SEHNR, CDR2 FQNEAQ (reference sequence). In DNA, the CDR3 is TGTGCCAGCAGCTTAGCACTAGCGGCCCGAACCGGGGAGCTGTTTTTT. This encodes CASSLALAARTGELFF.

V is TRBV27 and J is TRBJ2-1; 8 bases align to TRBD2. V lost 2 bases and J lost 4; bases outside the gene matches: 4. The CDR3 has 15 amino acids. CDR1 MNHEY and CDR2 SMNVEV come from the germline V gene (reference sequence). CDR3 bases: TGTGCCAGCAGTTTAGTAGCGGGGCGATACAATGAGCAGTTCTTC. Its translation is CASSLVAGRYNEQFF.

The chain employs TRBV18 and TRBJ1-1; the D gene is possibly TRBD1 (6 bases). This CDR3 region has 17 residues. Germline loops: CDR1 KGHSH, CDR2 LQKENI. Trimming pared 2 bases from V and 4 bases from J, leaving 20 bases between. The CDR3 here is CASSPGVGAIGGTEAFF. For the CDR3, the DNA is TGTGCCAGCTCACCAGGCGTGGGGGCTATAGGAGGCACTGAAGCTTTCTTT.